The 2 T cell receptor beta chains below come from one sample, sequenced in a study of post-analysis software for immune sequencing data. Whole-study findings and limits: Several TRBV segments, TRBV5-6, TRBV5-1 and TRBV20-1 among them, were found more frequent in patients than controls.

These receptors' targets are unknown. Built from TCR beta cDNA, the libraries had unique molecular identifiers in them. TCRdb processed the PCR reads anew with MiXCR; each CDR3 protein has one entry. The sample has about 150,000 distinct CDR3 sequences; 25% to 35% are singletons. The specimen was blood. These receptors all come from a girl aged 5-17 years with multiple sclerosis.

The chain employs TRBV5-1 and TRBJ2-5, with D perhaps TRBD1 (5 bases). CDR1 and CDR2 from the germline V gene are SGHRS and YFSETQ. The CDR3 loop spans 14 amino acids. Trimming stripped 4 bases from V and 1 base from J, with 11 bases between. CDR3 loop: CASSRGGAQETQYF. CDR3 in DNA: TGCGCCAGCAGCAGGGGCGGCGCCCAAGAGACCCAGTACTTC.

This clonotype appeared a few times. The chain uses TRBV5-1 and TRBJ2-1; D gene ambiguous. Germline V CDR1 and CDR2: SGHRS, YFSETQ. The CDR3 sequence is 15 residues long. V was clipped by 2 bases and J by 4 bases, with 13 bases between them. This CDR3 reads CASSLSAATYNEQFF. The CDR3 DNA sequence: TGCGCCAGCAGCTTATCGGCCGCTACATACAATGAGCAGTTCTTC.